What follows are 18 T cell receptor beta chains derived from one specimen sequenced in a study of blood T cell repertoires in COVID-19. Clones were sequenced by immunoSEQ multiplex PCR, and TCRdb holds only the in-frame ones, with some missing. The sample shows 120,000 or so clones, 60% to 80% of them seen only once. Sequencing was performed on peripheral blood. These receptor sequences come from a man in his 60s with acute or convalescent COVID-19.

V usage is TRBV19 and J usage is TRBJ1-2, with no clear D. Trimming took 5 bases from V and 3 from J, leaving 4 bases between them. The CDR3 is made up of 11 amino acids. Germline V gene lookup returns CDR1 LNHDA and CDR2 SQIVND (reference sequence). The CDR3 here is CASSEYYGYTF. DNA of the CDR3: TGTGCCAGTAGTGAGTACTATGGCTACACCTTC. Combining the CDR3 with reference TRBV19 and TRBJ1-2 gives the whole variable domain DGGITQSPKYLFRKEGQNVTLSCEQNLNHDAMYWYRQDPGQGLRLIYYSQIVNDFQKGDIAEGYSVSREKKESFPLTVTSAQKNPTAFYLCASSEYYGYTFGSGTRLTVV.

The J gene is TRBJ2-7, the V gene TRBV19; 9 bases line up with TRBD1. The V gene end was trimmed by 6 bases and the J gene end by 4 bases; junction bases not matched to a gene: 1. Looked up from germline, CDR1 is LNHDA and CDR2 is SQIVND (reference sequence). This CDR3 contains 12 residues. In DNA, the CDR3 is TGTGCCAGTAGGGGACAGGGTTACGAGCAGTACTTC. Translated, it gives CASRGQGYEQYF. Filled out from reference TRBV19 and TRBJ2-7, the complete variable domain reads DGGITQSPKYLFRKEGQNVTLSCEQNLNHDAMYWYRQDPGQGLRLIYYSQIVNDFQKGDIAEGYSVSREKKESFPLTVTSAQKNPTAFYLCASRGQGYEQYFGPGTRLTVT.

The V call is TRBV19, the J call TRBJ2-7; 13 nucleotides line up with TRBD2. From germline, CDR1 is LNHDA and CDR2 SQIVND (reference sequence). CDR3 length equals 15 residues. The junction had 4 bases not matched to a gene; V was cut back by 5 bases and J by 3 bases. This chain's CDR3 is CASSLRLAGGYEQYF. In DNA, the CDR3 is TGTGCCAGTAGTCTCAGACTAGCGGGGGGCTACGAGCAGTACTTC. Full variable domain (missing parts from reference TRBV19 and TRBJ2-7): DGGITQSPKYLFRKEGQNVTLSCEQNLNHDAMYWYRQDPGQGLRLIYYSQIVNDFQKGDIAEGYSVSREKKESFPLTVTSAQKNPTAFYLCASSLRLAGGYEQYFGPGTRLTVT.

This clone appeared once. Other DNA sequences from this sample encode an identical CDR3 as well. The chain uses TRBV3-1 (or the pseudogene TRBV3-2) and TRBJ1-1; D is unclear. The ends were cut back, 8 bases at V and 5 bases at J, with 9 bases in the middle. The length of the CDR3 is 11 residues. Looked up from germline, CDR1 is LGHDT and CDR2 is YNNKEL (reference sequence). The CDR3 loop reads CASRGGTEAFF. In DNA form, the CDR3 reads TGTGCCAGCCGGGGTGGAACTGAAGCTTTCTTT.

This clone was counted between two and nine times. The V and J genes are TRBV5-1 and TRBJ1-4, with 8 nucleotides matching TRBD1. Per the germline V gene, CDR1 is SGHRS and CDR2 is YFSETQ. The CDR3 is 15 amino acids. Losses at the gene ends were 0 bases for V and 8 bases for J; bases not matched to a gene: 6. The CDR3 region has the DNA TGCGCCAGCAGCTTGGGGACAGGGTTGAGGGAAAAACTGTTTTTT. Residues: CASSLGTGLREKLFF.

The rearrangement links TRBV11-2 to TRBJ2-3, with D possibly TRBD2 on 6 matching bases. CDR1 SGHAT and CDR2 FQNNGV come from the germline V gene. The V gene lost 3 bases and the J gene lost 5 bases, with 18 bases spanning the gap. This CDR3 is 16 amino acids long. The CDR3 is CASSLSAGTKQDTQYF. CDR3 DNA sequence: TGTGCCAGCAGCTTGTCGGCGGGGACCAAACAAGATACGCAGTATTTT.

This clone has more than one count but fewer than ten. The V and J genes are TRBV5-6 and TRBJ1-6; D gene ambiguous. CDR1 and CDR2 (germline): SGHDT, YYEEEE. This CDR3 spans 18 amino acids. Trimming took off 2 bases at V and 4 bases at J, with 19 bases between the two ends. CDR3 in amino acids: CASSLERSAEVYNSPLHF. CDR3 coding DNA: TGTGCCAGCAGCTTAGAGAGGTCAGCCGAGGTGTATAATTCACCCCTCCACTTT.

The chain has TRBV2 and TRBJ1-2; 9 bases fit TRBD1. J lost 4 bases, V lost 5 bases, and 8 bases had no gene match. Germline loops: CDR1 SNHLY, CDR2 FYNNEI. The CDR3 consists of 15 residues. The CDR3, as DNA: TGTGCCAGCAGTCCACCGCGGGACAGGGCCTATGGCTACACCTTC. Translation gives CASSPPRDRAYGYTF.

The chain uses TRBV12-3 or TRBV12-4 and TRBJ2-3; D not certain. CDR3 length: 13 amino acids. Trimming took off 2 bases at V and 2 bases at J, with 5 bases between the two ends. CDR3 sequence reads: CASSLSHTDTQYF. CDR3 nucleotide sequence: TGTGCCAGCAGTTTATCCCACACAGATACGCAGTATTTT.

The J gene is TRBJ1-1, the V gene TRBV20-1; TRBD1 is a possible D gene (5 bases). Germline loops: CDR1 DFQATT, CDR2 SNEGSKA (reference sequence). V shed 3 bases and J shed 3 bases, with 11 bases lying between them. CDR3 length: 13 amino acids. The CDR3 reads CSASTGWDTEAFF. DNA of the CDR3: TGCAGTGCTAGTACAGGTTGGGACACTGAAGCTTTCTTT.

The sample holds a few counts of this clone. The chain is built from TRBV7-6 and TRBJ1-1; D ambiguous. The CDR3 consists of 8 residues. V dropped 10 bases and J dropped 8 bases, with 5 bases sitting between them. Germline V CDR1 and CDR2: SGHVS, FNYEAQ. The CDR3 DNA sequence: TGTGCCATCGAGGAAGCTTTCTTT. Residues: CAIEEAFF. The full variable domain, with the rest looked up from reference TRBV7-6 and TRBJ1-1, is GAGVSQSPRYKVTKRGQDVALRCDPISGHVSLYWYRQALGQGPEFLTYFNYEAQQDKSGLPNDRFSAERPEGSISTLTIQRTEQRDSAMYRCAIEEAFFGQGTRLTVV.

The V and J genes are TRBV4-1 and TRBJ2-2; weak D call: TRBD2 (6 bases). The CDR3 is 17 amino acids. The V and J ends lost 7 bases and 9 bases respectively, with 27 bases between them. Germline V CDR1 and CDR2: MGHRA, YSYEKL. CDR3 sequence reads: CASTLGIGGRPGRELFF. Here the CDR3 DNA reads TGCGCCAGCACTCTGGGAATCGGGGGAAGGCCTGGGAGGGAGCTGTTTTTT.

The chain recombines TRBV9 with TRBJ2-1; D ambiguous. CDR1 is SGDLS, CDR2 YYNGEE, per germline. The CDR3 is made up of 14 amino acids. Trimming cost V 4 bases and J 2 bases, with 10 bases left between them. This CDR3 reads CASSPLSPYNEQFF. The CDR3 DNA sequence: TGTGCCAGCAGCCCCCTTTCCCCCTACAATGAGCAGTTCTTC.

The J gene is TRBJ2-1, the V gene TRBV6-4; 15 positions agree with TRBD2. V dropped 2 bases and J dropped 8; count of bases not matched to a gene: 16. The CDR3 totals 20 residues. The germline V gene has CDR1 MRHNA and CDR2 SNTAGT. The CDR3 sequence is CASSDLPGTSGGKGKDEQFF. As DNA, the CDR3 is TGTGCCAGCAGTGACCTACCCGGGACTAGCGGGGGGAAGGGCAAAGATGAGCAGTTCTTC.

This chain uses TRBV10-3 with TRBJ2-3; 9 nucleotides line up with TRBD2. The CDR3 consists of 14 residues. The V segment lost 6 bases and the J segment 3 bases; nucleotides outside the gene matches: 4. CDR1 and CDR2 from the germline V gene are ENHRY and SYGVKD. Here the CDR3 reads CAISGTSQTDTQYF. The DNA of the CDR3 is TGTGCCATCAGCGGGACTAGCCAAACAGATACGCAGTATTTT.

The J gene is TRBJ2-3, the V gene TRBV7-2; D perhaps matches TRBD2 (6 bases). The length of the CDR3 is 17 residues. Germline CDR1 and CDR2: SGHTA and FQGNSA. Deletions cut 2 bases from V and 0 bases from J, with 15 bases between. The CDR3 loop reads CASSLFSRRGSTDTQYF. The CDR3 region has the DNA TGTGCCAGCAGCTTATTCTCGCGGCGGGGCAGCACAGATACGCAGTATTTT.

This clone was recorded a few times. The V gene is TRBV18, the J gene TRBJ1-6; a possible D gene is TRBD1 (6 bases). V lost 4 bases to trimming and J lost 8 bases, with 18 bases between them. The CDR3 consists of 16 residues. The germline V gene encodes CDR1 KGHSH and CDR2 LQKENI. CDR3 nucleotides: TGTGCCAGCTCACTTCAGGGGTCGTCCGGTGATTCACCCCTCCACTTT. It specifies CASSLQGSSGDSPLHF.

CDR3: CASSSGQGAPYGYTF. In DNA, the CDR3 is TGTGCCAGCAGCTCGGGACAGGGGGCCCCCTATGGCTACACCTTC. The chain has TRBV7-8 and TRBJ1-2, with 12 bases lining up with TRBD1. Germline V gives CDR1 SGHVS, CDR2 FQNEAQ. The CDR3 contains 15 residues. Trimming at V came to 4 bases and at J to 4 bases, leaving 4 bases not matched to a gene.